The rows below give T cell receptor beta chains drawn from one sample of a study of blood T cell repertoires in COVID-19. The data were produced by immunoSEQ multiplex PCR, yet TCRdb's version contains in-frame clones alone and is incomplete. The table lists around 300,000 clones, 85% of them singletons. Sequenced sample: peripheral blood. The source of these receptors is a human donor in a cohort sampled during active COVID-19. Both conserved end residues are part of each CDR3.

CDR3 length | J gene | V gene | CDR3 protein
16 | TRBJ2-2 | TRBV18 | CASSPALGKLHGELFF
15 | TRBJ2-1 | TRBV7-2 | CASSSRGREFNEQFF
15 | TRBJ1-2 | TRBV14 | CASSPTGTGNYGYTF
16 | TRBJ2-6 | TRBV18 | CASSPRPQSGANVLTF
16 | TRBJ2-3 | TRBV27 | CASSLAKWRGTDTQYF
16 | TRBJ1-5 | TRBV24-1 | CASRLPKQGRIQPQHF
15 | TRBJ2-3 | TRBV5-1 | CASSLMSRGTDTQYF
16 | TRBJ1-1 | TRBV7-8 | CASRRGTGLPNTEAFF
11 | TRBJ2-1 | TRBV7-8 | CASSPDLSQFF
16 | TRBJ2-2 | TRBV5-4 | CASSLGSGANTGELFF
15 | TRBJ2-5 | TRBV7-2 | CASSSTSGRQETQYF
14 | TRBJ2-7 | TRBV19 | CASSIYGGNYEQYF
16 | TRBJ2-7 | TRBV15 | CATSSGILAGVTEQYF
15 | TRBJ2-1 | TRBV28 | CASSLDRVLYNEQFF
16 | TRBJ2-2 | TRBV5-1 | CASSVLAGGRTGELFF
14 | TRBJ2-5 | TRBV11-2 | CASSLKEGRVAQYF
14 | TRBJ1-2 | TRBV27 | CASGTQGATYGYTF
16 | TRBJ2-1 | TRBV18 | CASSLLDRGLYNEQFF
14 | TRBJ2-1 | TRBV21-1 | CATARTSGKNEQFF
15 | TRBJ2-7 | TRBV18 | CASSPQAGGSYEQYF
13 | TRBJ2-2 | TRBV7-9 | CAGGLAGTGELFF
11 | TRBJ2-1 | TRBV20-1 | CSASVGDEQFF